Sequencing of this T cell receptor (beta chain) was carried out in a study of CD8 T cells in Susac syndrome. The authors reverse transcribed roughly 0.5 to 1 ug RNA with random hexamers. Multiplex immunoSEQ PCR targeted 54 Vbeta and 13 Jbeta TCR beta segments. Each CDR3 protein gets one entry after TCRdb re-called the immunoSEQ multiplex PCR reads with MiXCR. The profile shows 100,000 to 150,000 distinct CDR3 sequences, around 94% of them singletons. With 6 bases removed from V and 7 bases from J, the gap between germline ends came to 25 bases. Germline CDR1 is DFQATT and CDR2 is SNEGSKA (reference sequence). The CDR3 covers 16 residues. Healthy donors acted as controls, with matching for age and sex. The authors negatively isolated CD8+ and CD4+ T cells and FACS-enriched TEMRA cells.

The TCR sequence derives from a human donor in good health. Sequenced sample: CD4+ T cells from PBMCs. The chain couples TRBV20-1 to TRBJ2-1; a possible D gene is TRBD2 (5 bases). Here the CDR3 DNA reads TGCAGTGCCCGTCCCCAGCGGCCAAGGACGAGGAATGAGCAGTTCTTC. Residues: CSARPQRPRTRNEQFF.